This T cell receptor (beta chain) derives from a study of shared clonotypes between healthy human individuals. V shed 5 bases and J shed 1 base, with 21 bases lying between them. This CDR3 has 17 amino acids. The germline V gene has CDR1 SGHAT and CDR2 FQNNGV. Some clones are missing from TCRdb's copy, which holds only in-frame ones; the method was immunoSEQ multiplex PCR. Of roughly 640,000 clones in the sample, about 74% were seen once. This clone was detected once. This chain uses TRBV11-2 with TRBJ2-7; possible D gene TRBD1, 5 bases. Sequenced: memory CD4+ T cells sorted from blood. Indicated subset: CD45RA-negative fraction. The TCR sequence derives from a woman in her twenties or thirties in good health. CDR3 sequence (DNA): TGTGCCAGCAGCAAGGATTCGGCGGCAGGGAATTCCTACGAGCAGTACTTC. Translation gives CASSKDSAAGNSYEQYF.